What follows describes a single T cell receptor beta chain. Its target antigen remains unknown. No much larger clone exists at a distance of one base, and base qualities are not known. This specimen belongs to a study of siplizumab effects on memory and regulatory T cells (dated by TCRdb to about 2019). Describing the broader study: The study examined how the anti-CD2 antibody siplizumab affects alloreactive T-cell subsets in allogeneic mixed lymphocyte reactions built from human PBMCs. The investigation overall reported the following: Siplizumab significantly lowered the cumulative frequency of alloreactive sequences that could be traced to unstimulated CD4+ memory T cells. Whether proliferating Tregs from siplizumab cultures actually had suppressive function was not functionally confirmed. About 80-96% of proliferating CD4+ or CD8+ clones could not be given a naive or memory phenotype. In reactions with siplizumab, an average of about 62% of mappable alloreactive CD4+ clones were Treg-derived, compared with approximately 29% in control reactions. Greater diversity appeared to be present in unstimulated naive T cells than in memory T cells, and a substantial contribution to the alloresponse seemed to be made by naive cells. Because sequences at frequencies below about 10^-5 were poorly captured, only a minor fraction of alloreactive clones could be mapped back to unstimulated subsets.

Library generation was performed with the immunoSEQ multiplex PCR assay. The deep sequencing platform assayed about 91,000 TCR templates per sample. Genomic DNA extracted from sorted T cells was the material used for TCRbeta CDR3 sequencing. The paper's data handling went like this. The R programming language was used for clonal analysis of the TCRbeta CDR3 data. Unstimulated samples were compared with post-reaction CFSE-low samples to define alloreactive CD4+ and CD8+ clones. Regulatory or non-regulatory origin of alloreactive CD4+ clones was assigned by matching sequences to the sorted unstimulated Treg and non-Treg repertoires. TCRdb holds this immuneACCESS table with in-frame rearrangements only. Some clones are missing; in checked studies, unresolved V genes explain under half, and the rest has no known cause. That table furnishes V, J and clone size, whereas the DNA furnished D and trimming. In this sample the table shows roughly 110,000 clones, around 93% of which occur a single time. Over 0.15% of the sample is held by the ten biggest clonotypes.

Taken from the germline V gene (reference sequence), the CDR1 and CDR2 loops are SGHNT and YYREEE. From cysteine to phenylalanine, the CDR3 is 13 amino acids long. CDR3 DNA only is kept here, 39 bases in frame from base 1. V is cut by 5 bases and J by 2 bases, and the space between the germline ends is 5 bases. Sorted unstimulated T cells and proliferating T cells recovered from mixed lymphocyte reactions underwent TCRbeta CDR3 sequencing. Fresh whole blood from around 11 HLA-typed healthy donors was used to isolate PBMCs. To map where alloreactive clones came from, CD4+ non-regulatory T cells in the unstimulated state were FACS-sorted.

The receptor comes from a human donor in good health. The V and J segments used are TRBV5-4 and TRBJ2-6, with the D gene uncertain. Sequencing was performed on non-Treg CD4+ T cells sorted from blood. The cell subset or site label of this sample denotes: FACS-sorted unstimulated CD4+ non-regulatory T cells. The CDR3 corresponds to CASSNPGANVLTF. The DNA sequence is TGTGCCAGCAGTAACCCTGGGGCCAACGTCCTGACTTTC.